Presented here are 10 T cell receptor beta chains from one specimen sequenced in a study of human T cells and chemical hapten exposure. TCRdb independently ran MiXCR on the 5' RACE reads; one entry per CDR3 protein. The repertoire has under 150,000 distinct CDR3 sequences, 19% of them found once; the top ten carry roughly 2.8%. Someone pulled total RNA out of unfractionated whole blood. These receptors were taken from a human donor in good health.

CDR3 in DNA: TGTGCCAGCAGCTTAGGACTAGCCGGGAATGAGCAGTTCTTC. Residues: CASSLGLAGNEQFF. The J gene is TRBJ2-1, the V gene TRBV11-2, with TRBD2 matching 7 bases. Per the germline V gene, CDR1 is SGHAT and CDR2 is FQNNGV. The CDR3 extends over 14 amino acids. J was trimmed by 7 bases and V by 1 base; bases with no gene match: 4.

The rearrangement joins TRBV5-4 to TRBJ2-3, with 8 positions matching TRBD1. The trim removed 7 bases at V and 9 bases at J, leaving 13 bases unmatched. CDR3 length equals 14 residues. Germline V gene data show CDR1 as SGHNT and CDR2 as YYREEE (reference sequence). This chain's CDR3 is CASWGQGASRTQYF. DNA of the CDR3: TGTGCCAGCTGGGGGCAGGGGGCTTCCAGGACGCAGTATTTT.

This chain links TRBV28 with TRBJ2-4; D is perhaps TRBD1 (6 bases). The germline V and J ends were trimmed by 0 bases and 13 bases, with 10 bases remaining between them. Germline V gene lookup returns CDR1 MDHEN and CDR2 SYDVKM. The CDR3 is 12 amino acids. The CDR3 region is CASSLWGRGQYF. DNA for the CDR3: TGTGCCAGCAGTTTATGGGGCAGGGGACAGTACTTC.

This chain connects TRBV13 to TRBJ2-1, with a possible D match to TRBD2 (5 bases). The length of the CDR3 is 11 residues. V was clipped by 5 bases and J by 10 bases, with 9 bases between them. Germline V gene data show CDR1 as PRHDT and CDR2 as FYEKMQ (reference sequence). The CDR3 nucleotides read TGTGCCAGCAGCGTTAAGCGGGAGCAGTTCTTC. Amino acids: CASSVKREQFF.

Many counts were recorded for this clonotype. One end of the junction does not line up with germline, which may come from a read error. The rearrangement links TRBV5-1 to TRBJ2-7; the match to TRBD2 covers 13 bases. Germline V gene data show CDR1 as SGHRS and CDR2 as YFSETQ. The CDR3 has 19 residues. CDR3 sequence reads: CASTLRGLAGPTGGYEQYF. The CDR3 region has the DNA TGCGCCAGCACCTTGCGGGGACTAGCGGGACCAACCGGCGGCTACGAGCAGTACTTC. The full variable domain, with the rest looked up from reference TRBV5-1 and TRBJ2-7, is KAGVTQTPRYLIKTRGQQVTLSCSPISGHRSVSWYQQTPGQGLQFLFEYFSETQRNKGNFPGRFSGRQFSNSRSEMNVSTLELGDSALYLCASTLRGLAGPTGGYEQYFGPGTRLTVT.

The gene calls are TRBV28 and TRBJ2-3; 15 nucleotides line up with TRBD2. V was clipped by 4 bases and J by 5 bases; unmatched bases: 10. This CDR3 region has 18 residues. Germline values: CDR1 MDHEN, CDR2 SYDVKM. The CDR3 loop is CASSSERGTSGRLDTQYF. CDR3 nucleotides: TGTGCCAGCAGTTCCGAGAGGGGGACTAGCGGGAGGCTAGATACGCAGTATTTT.

The rearrangement links TRBV28 to TRBJ1-4, with TRBD1 as a possible D gene (6 bases). V was shortened by 2 bases and J by 15 bases, with 13 bases between the two germline ends. Germline V gene lookup returns CDR1 MDHEN and CDR2 SYDVKM. The CDR3 is made up of 12 amino acids. DNA of the CDR3: TGTGCCAGCAGTTTACGGGGACAAATCTTGTTTTTT. It yields the protein CASSLRGQILFF.

This clonotype occurred a few times. This rearrangement joins TRBV28 to TRBJ1-2; D uncertain. Germline CDR1 and CDR2: MDHEN and SYDVKM. Trimming pared 6 bases from V and 7 bases from J, leaving 18 bases between. The CDR3 runs to 14 residues. The DNA of the CDR3 is TGTGCCAGCAGCCTTGGGGTTCTGGGTGTTGGCTACACCTTC. This gives the protein CASSLGVLGVGYTF.

This clonotype has a handful of counts. The chain joins TRBV19 to TRBJ2-5, with 7 positions matching TRBD1. Germline V gene lookup returns CDR1 LNHDA and CDR2 SQIVND (reference sequence). Trimming at V came to 2 bases and at J to 2 bases, leaving 5 bases not matched to a gene. The CDR3 loop spans 15 amino acids. The CDR3 DNA reads TGTGCCAGTAGTATAAGCCCGGGACAGCAAGAGACCCAGTACTTC. Its protein product is CASSISPGQQETQYF.

This clonotype appeared a few times. This chain uses TRBV7-2 with TRBJ2-4, with D perhaps TRBD2 (5 bases). Germline V lookup: CDR1 SGHTA, CDR2 FQGNSA. The CDR3 totals 11 residues. Trimming shortened V by 6 bases and J by 6 bases, and 6 bases separated the two germline ends. CDR3 amino acids: CASSLANIQYF. CDR3 nucleotides: TGTGCCAGCAGTCTAGCAAACATTCAGTACTTC.